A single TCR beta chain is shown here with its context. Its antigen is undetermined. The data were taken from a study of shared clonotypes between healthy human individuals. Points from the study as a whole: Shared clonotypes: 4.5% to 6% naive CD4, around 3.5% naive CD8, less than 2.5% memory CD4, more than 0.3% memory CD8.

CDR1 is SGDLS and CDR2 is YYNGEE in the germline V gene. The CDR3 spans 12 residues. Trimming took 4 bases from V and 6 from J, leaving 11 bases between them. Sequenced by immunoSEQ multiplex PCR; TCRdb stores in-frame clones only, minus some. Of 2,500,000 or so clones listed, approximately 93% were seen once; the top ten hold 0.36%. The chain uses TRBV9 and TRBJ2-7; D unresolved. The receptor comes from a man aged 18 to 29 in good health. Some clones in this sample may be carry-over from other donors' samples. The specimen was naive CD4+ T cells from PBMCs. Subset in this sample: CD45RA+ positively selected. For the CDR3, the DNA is TGTGCCAGCAGCACCCCTCTCGGCGAGCAGTACTTC. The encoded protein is CASSTPLGEQYF.